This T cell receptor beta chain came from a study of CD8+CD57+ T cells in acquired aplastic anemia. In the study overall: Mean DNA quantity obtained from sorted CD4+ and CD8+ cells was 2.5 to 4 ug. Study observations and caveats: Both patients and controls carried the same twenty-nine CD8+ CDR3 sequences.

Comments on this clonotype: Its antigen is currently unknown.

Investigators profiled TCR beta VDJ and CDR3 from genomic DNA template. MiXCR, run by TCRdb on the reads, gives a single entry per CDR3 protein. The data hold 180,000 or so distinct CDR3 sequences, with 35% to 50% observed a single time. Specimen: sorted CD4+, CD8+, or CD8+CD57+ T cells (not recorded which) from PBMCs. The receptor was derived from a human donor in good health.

The CDR3 region has the DNA TGTGCCACCAGCAGAGGCGGCTCTAGCGGTTCCACAGATACGCAGTATTTT. Its protein product is CATSRGGSSGSTDTQYF. The genes are TRBV15 and TRBJ2-3; 7 positions agree with TRBD2. Germline V CDR1 and CDR2: LNHNV, YYDKDF (reference sequence). This CDR3 has 17 amino acids. J was trimmed by 2 bases and V by 1 base; bases with no gene match: 9.